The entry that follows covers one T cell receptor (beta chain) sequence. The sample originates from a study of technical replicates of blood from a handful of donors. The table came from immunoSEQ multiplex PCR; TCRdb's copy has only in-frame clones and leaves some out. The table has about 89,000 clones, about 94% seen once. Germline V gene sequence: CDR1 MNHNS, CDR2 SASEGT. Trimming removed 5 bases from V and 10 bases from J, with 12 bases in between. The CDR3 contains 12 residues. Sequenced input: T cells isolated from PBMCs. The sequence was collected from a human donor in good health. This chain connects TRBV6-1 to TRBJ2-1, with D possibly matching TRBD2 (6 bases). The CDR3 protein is CASSWGLREQFF. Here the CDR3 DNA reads TGTGCCAGCAGTTGGGGACTCCGAGAGCAGTTCTTC.